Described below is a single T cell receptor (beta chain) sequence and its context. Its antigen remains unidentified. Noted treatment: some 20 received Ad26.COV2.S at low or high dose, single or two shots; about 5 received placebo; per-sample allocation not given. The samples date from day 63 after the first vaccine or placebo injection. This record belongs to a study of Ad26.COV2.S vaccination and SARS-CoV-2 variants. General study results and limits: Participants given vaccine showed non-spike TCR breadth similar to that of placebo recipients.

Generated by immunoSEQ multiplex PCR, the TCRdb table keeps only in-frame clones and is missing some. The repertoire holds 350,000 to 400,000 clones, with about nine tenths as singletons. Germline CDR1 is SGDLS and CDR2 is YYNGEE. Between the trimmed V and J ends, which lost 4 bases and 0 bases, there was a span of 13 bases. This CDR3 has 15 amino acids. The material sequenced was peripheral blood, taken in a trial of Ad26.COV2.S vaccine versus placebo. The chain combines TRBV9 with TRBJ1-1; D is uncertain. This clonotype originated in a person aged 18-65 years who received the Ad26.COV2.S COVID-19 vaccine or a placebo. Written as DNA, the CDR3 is TGTGCCAGCAGCCCAAGTCTGGGCTTGAACACTGAAGCTTTCTTT. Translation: CASSPSLGLNTEAFF.